Described below is a single T cell receptor beta chain sequence and its context. Its antigen remains unidentified. The PCR had 60 Vbeta and 13 Jbeta primers. This table comes from immunoSEQ multiplex PCR, and its TCRdb copy is limited to in-frame clones, with some not included. The table has 200,000 or so clones, more than 75% seen once; the top ten hold 5.5% to 7.5%. From germline, CDR1 is SNHLY and CDR2 FYNNEI. The V end was cut by 3 bases, the J end by 6 bases, with 6 bases between. The CDR3 has 13 residues. The sample belongs to a study of cytomegalovirus exposure and HLA in healthy donors. The donors were healthy bone marrow donors. The study, taken as a whole, reports: Serostatus for CMV was the only available immune exposure information. In a later analysis, HLA-associated beta chains showed higher expansion and lower generation probabilities than comparable chains.

The receptor was derived from a woman aged 50 to 60 in good health and CMV-seropositive. V and J are TRBV2 and TRBJ1-6; no clear D. What was sequenced was PBMCs. The CDR3 sequence is CASSERLNSPLHF. The CDR3 bases are TGTGCCAGCAGTGAGAGGCTTAATTCACCCCTCCACTTT.